These 8 T cell receptor beta chains came from one sample sequenced in a study of blood T cell repertoires in COVID-19 (dated by TCRdb to the early 2020s). Receptor libraries were prepared by the immunoSEQ multiplex PCR assay. Sourced from immuneACCESS, this table was stored by TCRdb with only in-frame sequences that have V and J called. A share of the clones is absent; for the studies checked, an unresolved V gene accounts for under half, and the remainder has no known explanation. In all, the sample holds about 62,000 clones, and approximately 87% of those were seen once. Around 1.2% of the sample is taken by the ten largest. Input material: peripheral blood. These receptors all stem from a woman aged 55-75 years with acute or convalescent COVID-19.

The sample holds a few counts of this clone. The chain links TRBV7-8 to TRBJ1-1; unclear D gene. The V end was cut by 2 bases, the J end by 0 bases, with 7 bases between. CDR1 is SGHVS and CDR2 is FQNEAQ in the germline V gene. The CDR3 runs 14 residues. The CDR3 sequence is CASSLNSLNTEAFF. The CDR3 DNA is TGTGCCAGCAGCTTAAACAGCCTGAACACTGAAGCTTTCTTT.

This chain uses TRBV28 with TRBJ2-2; D remains unclear. Trimming stripped 7 bases from V and 0 bases from J, with 6 bases between. This CDR3 is built from 13 residues. Germline V gene lookup returns CDR1 MDHEN and CDR2 SYDVKM. The CDR3 DNA is TGTGCCAGCACCAACTCGAACACCGGGGAGCTGTTTTTT. Its translation: CASTNSNTGELFF.

J is TRBJ2-6 and V is TRBV4-2, with 7 bases fitting TRBD1. The CDR3 sequence is 17 residues long. V lost 4 bases, J lost 3 bases, and 9 bases stayed unmatched. Germline-derived CDR1 and CDR2 are LGHNA and YNFKEQ. The chain's CDR3 is CASSLRQGRGGANVLTF. The DNA of the CDR3 is TGTGCCAGCAGCCTAAGACAGGGCAGAGGTGGGGCCAACGTCCTGACTTTC.

The chain combines TRBV7-6 with TRBJ2-3, with D possibly matching TRBD2 (6 bases). The length of the CDR3 is 17 residues. Germline CDR1 is SGHVS and CDR2 is FNYEAQ. The V end was cut by 1 base, the J end by 0 bases, with 14 bases between. This CDR3 is CASSLVSLGLSTDTQYF. The CDR3 DNA sequence: TGTGCCAGCAGCTTAGTTAGCCTGGGACTGAGCACAGATACGCAGTATTTT.

The J gene is TRBJ2-7, the V gene TRBV10-3, with D maybe TRBD2 (6 bases). This CDR3 has 12 amino acids. Trimming shortened V by 6 bases and J by 5 bases, and 11 bases separated the two germline ends. The germline CDR1 and CDR2 sequences are ENHRY and SYGVKD. The CDR3 DNA follows: TGTGCCATCAGGGGTAGCGGTGACGAGCAGTACGTC. It codes for CAIRGSGDEQYV.

The V and J genes are TRBV29-1 and TRBJ2-2; weak D call: TRBD1 (6 bases). CDR3 length equals 13 residues. The V gene's germline CDR1 is SQVTM and CDR2 ANQGSEA. Trimming removed 4 bases at V and 0 bases at J, with 6 bases between. The CDR3 is CSVGQANTGELFF. The CDR3 DNA sequence: TGCAGCGTTGGACAGGCGAACACCGGGGAGCTGTTTTTT.

The chain is built from TRBV7-2 and TRBJ1-2, with 8 bases matching TRBD1. Trimming at V came to 4 bases and at J to 6 bases, leaving 10 bases not matched to a gene. CDR3 length: 15 amino acids. Germline V gene data show CDR1 as SGHTA and CDR2 as FQGNSA. The CDR3 spells CASSSRDRRDHGYTF. In DNA form, the CDR3 reads TGTGCCAGCAGCTCGAGGGACAGGCGGGATCATGGCTACACCTTC.

This clone occurred once. The genes are TRBV28 and TRBJ2-7, with a tentative D call TRBD1 (6 bases). CDR1 is MDHEN, CDR2 SYDVKM, per germline. This CDR3 region has 15 residues. The ends were cut back, 5 bases at V and 3 bases at J, with 17 bases in the middle. The CDR3 coding sequence is TGTGCCAGCAGTCCTGGGGGTACAGGGTACTACGAGCAGTACGTC. It yields the protein CASSPGGTGYYEQYV.